The next 30 T cell receptor beta chains were all read from a single sample in a study of T cells after yellow fever vaccination. Each CDR3 protein is one row after TCRdb ran MiXCR on the 5' RACE reads. The sample lists around 360,000 distinct CDR3 sequences, 11% occurring once. Sequencing was performed on PBMCs, taken on the day of the first yellow fever vaccination. All receptors come from a man aged 18 to 35 who received the YFV17D yellow fever vaccine.

In this sample, this clonotype turned up many times. This chain uses TRBV20-1 with TRBJ1-1; D unresolved. The germline CDR1 and CDR2 sequences are DFQATT and SNEGSKA (reference sequence). The CDR3 is 12 residues long. The V end lost 5 bases, the J end lost 3 bases, and 10 bases lay between the germline ends. The CDR3, as DNA: TGCAGTGCTGGCCGCGGGGACACTGAAGCTTTCTTT. Translation gives CSAGRGDTEAFF.

Only a few counts were recorded for this clonotype. V gene TRBV5-1 combines with J gene TRBJ2-3, with TRBD1 identical over 7 bases. CDR3 length equals 14 residues. The germline V gene has CDR1 SGHRS and CDR2 YFSETQ. Trimming removed 5 bases from V and 3 bases from J; junction bases left unmatched: 6. In DNA form, the CDR3 reads TGCGCCAGCAGACAGGGGATGGGGACAGATACGCAGTATTTT. Protein: CASRQGMGTDTQYF.

The chain employs TRBV5-6 and TRBJ2-6, with TRBD1 as a possible D gene (6 bases). Germline CDR1 and CDR2: SGHDT and YYEEEE. This CDR3 comprises 17 residues. Trimming took off 3 bases at V and 0 bases at J, with 13 bases between the two ends. Here the CDR3 DNA reads TGTGCCAGCAGCTGGCTGACAGGAAACTCTGGGGCCAACGTCCTGACTTTC. It encodes CASSWLTGNSGANVLTF. Complete variable domain (other parts from reference TRBV5-6 and TRBJ2-6): DAGVTQSPTHLIKTRGQQVTLRCSPKSGHDTVSWYQQALGQGPQFIFQYYEEEERQRGNFPDRFSGHQFPNYSSELNVNALLLGDSALYLCASSWLTGNSGANVLTFGAGSRLTVL.

This clonotype was picked up many times. This rearrangement joins TRBV7-6 to TRBJ2-7, with 8 bases that match TRBD2. This CDR3 has 12 amino acids. CDR1 is SGHVS and CDR2 is FNYEAQ in the germline V gene. Trimming removed 9 bases from V and 6 bases from J; junction bases left unmatched: 7. CDR3 DNA sequence: TGTGCCAGTTCGGGGGGGCTGGCCGAGCAGTACTTC. It yields the protein CASSGGLAEQYF.

This clonotype appeared a few times. This chain connects TRBV2 to TRBJ2-7; TRBD1 aligns across 10 bases. The germline V gene encodes CDR1 SNHLY and CDR2 FYNNEI. V shed 7 bases and J 5 bases; nucleotides not matched to a gene: 5. This CDR3 contains 13 residues. CDR3 residues: CASKDRGINEQYV. In DNA form, the CDR3 reads TGTGCCAGCAAGGACAGGGGGATTAACGAGCAGTACGTC.

At least ten counts were recorded for this clonotype. This chain connects TRBV10-3 to TRBJ2-2; D is possibly TRBD2 (7 bases). In germline, CDR1 is ENHRY, CDR2 SYGVKD. This CDR3 is 13 amino acids long. V dropped 10 bases and J dropped 6 bases, with 15 bases sitting between them. In DNA form, the CDR3 reads TGTGCCAGTCGGGGGGCCGACGCCGGGGAGCTGTTTTTT. It yields the protein CASRGADAGELFF.

This clonotype was observed a few times. V is TRBV12-3 or TRBV12-4 and J is TRBJ1-1; 11 nucleotides align to TRBD1. V was pared by 6 bases and J by 4 bases, with 7 bases of the junction left unmatched. This CDR3 spans 15 amino acids. In nucleotides, the CDR3 is TGTGCCAGCAGGGAAATGGGGACAGGGGGCACTGAAGCTTTCTTT. Residues: CASREMGTGGTEAFF.

The chain couples TRBV6-1 to TRBJ2-1, with unresolved D. Germline V lookup: CDR1 MNHNS, CDR2 SASEGT. The CDR3 is made up of 11 amino acids. Trimming pared 7 bases from V and 10 bases from J, leaving 11 bases between. The CDR3 sequence: CASTRGGEQFF. In DNA form, the CDR3 reads TGTGCCAGCACTCGTGGTGGAGAGCAGTTCTTC.

This clonotype came up a few times. The CDR3 sequence: CASSSGTGGVDEQYF. The CDR3 nucleotides read TGTGCCAGCAGCTCGGGGACAGGGGGTGTAGACGAGCAGTACTTC. This chain connects TRBV7-9 to TRBJ2-7; 11 bases fit TRBD1. CDR1 and CDR2 from the germline V gene are SEHNR and FQNEAQ (reference sequence). The CDR3 is 15 residues long. J lost 5 bases, V lost 4 bases, and 7 bases had no gene match.

This clonotype was seen a handful of times. The J gene is TRBJ1-2, the V gene TRBV9; the D gene is possibly TRBD1 (5 bases). Trimming shortened V by 3 bases and J by 6 bases, and 21 bases separated the two germline ends. CDR1 SGDLS and CDR2 YYNGEE come from the germline V gene. CDR3 length: 16 residues. The CDR3, as DNA: TGTGCCAGCAGCGCCCGACCGGGACTGGGACCCCATGGCTACACCTTC. It is translated as CASSARPGLGPHGYTF.

The sample holds a few counts of this clonotype. The gene calls are TRBV2 and TRBJ2-1; tentative D call: TRBD1 (6 bases). The CDR3 sequence is 15 residues long. V lost 6 bases to trimming and J lost 0 bases, with 12 bases between them. Germline V gene sequence: CDR1 SNHLY, CDR2 FYNNEI. The CDR3 sequence: CASRSGTNSYNEQFF. The CDR3 bases are TGTGCCAGCAGGTCCGGGACAAACTCCTACAATGAGCAGTTCTTC. The full variable domain, completed using reference TRBV2 and TRBJ2-1, is EPEVTQTPSHQVTQMGQEVILRCVPISNHLYFYWYRQILGQKVEFLVSFYNNEISEKSEIFDDQFSVERPDGSNFTLKIRSTKLEDSAMYFCASRSGTNSYNEQFFGPGTRLTVL.

In its sample, this clonotype was seen many times. The rearrangement joins TRBV5-1 to TRBJ2-5; no clear D. Trimming took off 0 bases at V and 4 bases at J, with 16 bases between the two ends. The germline V gene encodes CDR1 SGHRS and CDR2 YFSETQ. The CDR3 is made up of 16 amino acids. CDR3 sequence reads: CASSLDPGQKGETQYF. The DNA for the CDR3 is TGCGCCAGCAGCTTGGATCCCGGCCAGAAGGGAGAGACCCAGTACTTC.

The chain links TRBV5-1 to TRBJ2-3; 10 positions match TRBD2. V lost 5 bases and J lost 2; bases outside the gene matches: 11. The CDR3 spans 17 residues. Germline V gives CDR1 SGHRS, CDR2 YFSETQ. DNA for the CDR3: TGCGCCAGCAGACCGGGACTAGCGTCCCGAAACACAGATACGCAGTATTTT. Its protein product is CASRPGLASRNTDTQYF. The full variable domain, completed using reference TRBV5-1 and TRBJ2-3, is KAGVTQTPRYLIKTRGQQVTLSCSPISGHRSVSWYQQTPGQGLQFLFEYFSETQRNKGNFPGRFSGRQFSNSRSEMNVSTLELGDSALYLCASRPGLASRNTDTQYFGPGTRLTVL.

This clonotype turned up a few times. The CDR3 protein is CASSFSGLTEQFF. CDR3 nucleotides: TGCGCCAGCAGCTTTTCGGGGCTAACTGAGCAGTTCTTC. The chain recombines TRBV5-1 with TRBJ2-1; tentatively, D is TRBD1 or TRBD2 (5 bases each). The CDR3 is 13 residues long. The germline V gene has CDR1 SGHRS and CDR2 YFSETQ. V was pared by 2 bases and J by 9 bases, with 12 bases between.

The chain links TRBV4-3 to TRBJ2-7, with a tentative D call TRBD2 (6 bases). Germline lookup yields CDR1 LGHNA and CDR2 YSLEER. V lost 1 base to trimming and J lost 0 bases, with 16 bases between them. The CDR3 is made up of 17 amino acids. CDR3 coding DNA: TGCGCCAGCAGCCAAGGCGCTCGGGCGGGGAGCTCCTACGAGCAGTACTTC. The encoded protein is CASSQGARAGSSYEQYF.

In this sample, this clonotype turned up a few times. The chain carries TRBV7-2 and TRBJ2-3; the D is unclear. This CDR3 has 14 amino acids. V lost 3 bases to trimming and J lost 1 base, with 8 bases between them. CDR1 SGHTA and CDR2 FQGNSA come from the germline V gene. CDR3 region: CASSLDGGTDTQYF. The DNA for the CDR3 is TGTGCCAGCAGCTTGGATGGGGGCACAGATACGCAGTATTTT.

This clonotype was counted a few times. The CDR3 is CASSEPRLGKVSYNEQFF. Written as DNA, the CDR3 is TGTGCCAGCTCAGAACCACGTTTGGGGAAGGTCTCCTACAATGAGCAGTTCTTC. This chain connects TRBV18 to TRBJ2-1; D is undetermined. The germline V gene has CDR1 KGHSH and CDR2 LQKENI. V lost 5 bases to trimming and J lost 0 bases, with 20 bases between them. The CDR3 consists of 18 residues.

The chain couples TRBV6-5 to TRBJ1-2; no clear D gene. The CDR3 consists of 15 residues. Trimming left V 0 bases short and J 3 bases short, with 11 bases between. Per the germline V gene, CDR1 is MNHEY and CDR2 is SVGAGI. For the CDR3, the DNA is TGTGCCAGCAGTTACTCGCTTCCGATGGACTATGGCTACACCTTC. Amino acid sequence: CASSYSLPMDYGYTF.

This clonotype was observed a few times. The chain is built from TRBV4-3 and TRBJ2-4; D unclear. There are 17 residues in the CDR3. From germline, CDR1 is LGHNA and CDR2 YSLEER. V dropped 0 bases and J dropped 0 bases, with 12 bases sitting between them. In DNA, the CDR3 is TGCGCCAGCAGCCAAGAAGCAGGCGTTATAGCCAAAAACATTCAGTACTTC. It yields the protein CASSQEAGVIAKNIQYF.

This clonotype was observed a handful of times. The chain recombines TRBV27 with TRBJ2-7; D remains ambiguous. In germline, CDR1 is MNHEY, CDR2 SMNVEV (reference sequence). The V end lost 2 bases, the J end lost 2 bases, and 10 bases lay between the germline ends. The CDR3 is 14 amino acids. The chain's CDR3 is CASSLHQGAYEQYV. The CDR3 coding sequence is TGTGCCAGCAGTTTACATCAAGGAGCCTACGAGCAGTACGTC.

The sample holds a few counts of this clonotype. CDR3 region: CASSLTFQETQYF. CDR3 DNA sequence: TGCGCCAGCAGCTTGACTTTTCAAGAGACCCAGTACTTC. The gene calls are TRBV5-1 and TRBJ2-5; D is unclear. Germline CDR1 SGHRS, CDR2 YFSETQ. The CDR3 has 13 amino acids. The V and J ends lost 1 base and 2 bases respectively, with 6 bases between them.

This clonotype was recorded many times. The chain recombines TRBV10-3 with TRBJ2-5; TRBD2 might be the D (7 bases). This CDR3 has 13 residues. The germline CDR1 and CDR2 sequences are ENHRY and SYGVKD. Trimming shortened V by 4 bases and J by 4 bases, and 10 bases separated the two germline ends. The chain's CDR3 is CAISVGGAETQYF. The CDR3 coding sequence is TGTGCCATCAGTGTTGGGGGGGCAGAGACCCAGTACTTC.

The chain uses TRBV7-9 and TRBJ2-1; 7 nucleotides line up with TRBD2. Losses at the gene ends were 6 bases for V and 2 bases for J; bases not matched to a gene: 10. The CDR3 has 16 residues. Germline-derived CDR1 and CDR2 are SEHNR and FQNEAQ (reference sequence). CDR3 sequence reads: CASSWGGPTAYNEQFF. The CDR3 DNA sequence: TGTGCCAGCAGTTGGGGGGGACCTACAGCCTACAATGAGCAGTTCTTC.

This clonotype was seen a few times. This rearrangement joins TRBV28 to TRBJ2-2, with D possibly matching TRBD1 (5 bases). This CDR3 comprises 15 residues. Germline V gives CDR1 MDHEN, CDR2 SYDVKM. Trimming took off 3 bases at V and 1 base at J, with 9 bases between the two ends. CDR3 amino acids: CASSFRQGNTGELFF. The CDR3 DNA reads TGTGCCAGCAGTTTTCGGCAGGGGAACACCGGGGAGCTGTTTTTT.

Only a few counts were recorded for this clonotype. The chain couples TRBV20-1 to TRBJ2-3, with 7 positions matching TRBD2. CDR3 size: 13 residues. The germline gives CDR1 DFQATT, CDR2 SNEGSKA (reference sequence). Trimming took 6 bases from V and 4 from J; bases not matched to a gene: 7. CDR3 in DNA: TGCAGTGCCCCGGGGGAGGGAGCAGATACGCAGTATTTT. Protein product: CSAPGEGADTQYF.

In its sample, this clonotype was seen many times. The chain carries TRBV24-1 and TRBJ1-2; D is unclear. Trimming took 1 base from V and 9 from J, leaving 8 bases between them. Germline V CDR1 and CDR2: KGHDR, SFDVKD. This CDR3 comprises 12 residues. DNA of the CDR3: TGTGCCACCAGTGATTTCGGGCAGAGCTACACCTTC. Protein sequence: CATSDFGQSYTF.

A few counts support this clonotype. The V gene is TRBV20-1, the J gene TRBJ2-1; 8 positions match TRBD2. This CDR3 is built from 20 residues. CDR1 and CDR2 (germline): DFQATT, SNEGSKA (reference sequence). V was pared by 0 bases and J by 0 bases, with 16 bases of the junction left unmatched. The CDR3 here is CSARDPTGGGPRSSYNEQFF. Written as DNA, the CDR3 is TGCAGTGCTAGAGATCCTACCGGCGGGGGGCCGAGGAGCTCCTACAATGAGCAGTTCTTC.

This chain connects TRBV27 to TRBJ2-7; 7 nucleotides align to TRBD2. The J segment lost 12 bases and the V segment lost 2 bases, leaving 7 bases of the junction unmatched. The CDR3 runs 12 residues. Looked up from germline, CDR1 is MNHEY and CDR2 is SMNVEV (reference sequence). The CDR3 sequence: CASSLMGGDLYV. The CDR3 DNA sequence: TGTGCCAGCAGTTTAATGGGGGGGGACCTGTACGTC.

V gene TRBV29-1 combines with J gene TRBJ2-3; 7 bases are shared with TRBD1. V was clipped by 7 bases and J by 2 bases; unmatched bases: 12. In germline, CDR1 is SQVTM, CDR2 ANQGSEA. The CDR3 consists of 15 residues. This CDR3 is CSGYYRGTHTDTQYF. In nucleotides, the CDR3 is TGCAGCGGATATTACAGGGGCACCCACACAGATACGCAGTATTTT.

The table lists this clonotype with a few counts. The gene calls are TRBV5-5 and TRBJ1-5; D gene uncertain. CDR3 length equals 15 residues. Per germline, CDR1 SGHKS and CDR2 YYEKEE (reference sequence). V was trimmed by 1 base and J by 6 bases, leaving 14 bases between them. The DNA of the CDR3 is TGTGCCAGCAGCTTGTCGCCCTGGGCAAGTCAGCCCCAGCATTTT. As protein: CASSLSPWASQPQHF.